This is a list of T cell receptor beta chains from one sample in a study of OX40 agonist ivuxolimab in advanced cancers. The protocol was immunoSEQ multiplex PCR, while the TCRdb copy is restricted to in-frame clones and leaves out a portion. The sample has about 73,000 clones, 80% to 95% seen once. The specimen comprised CD4+ or CD8+ T cells sorted from blood, sampled in a trial of the OX40 agonist ivuxolimab. All receptors come from an adult with an advanced solid tumor such as melanoma, head and neck, liver or kidney cancer. Both conserved end residues are part of each CDR3. Fields, in order: clone size, V gene, J gene, D gene, CDR3 protein, CDR3 DNA. D genes are given only for firm matches. Clone size appears in some rows only: once, few, many, or a class for an expanded clone.

>.|TRBV7-9|TRBJ2-1|TRBD2
CASSFTSGGGDEQFF
TGTGCCAGCAGCTTTACTAGCGGGGGCGGGGATGAGCAGTTCTTC
>.|TRBV7-2|TRBJ2-7|.
CASSPWTGDEQYF
TGTGCCAGCAGCCCGTGGACTGGGGACGAGCAGTACTTC
>.|TRBV11-2|TRBJ2-7|TRBD2
CASSISGTSGASYEQYF
TGTGCCAGCAGCATATCCGGGACTAGCGGGGCCTCCTACGAGCAGTACTTC
>.|TRBV7-2|TRBJ2-2|TRBD2
CASSLGPGLAGGTGELFF
TGTGCCAGCAGCTTAGGACCGGGACTAGCGGGGGGCACCGGGGAGCTGTTTTTT
>.|TRBV4-2|TRBJ1-4|.
CASKGRESSNEKLFF
TGTGCCAGCAAAGGGAGGGAGTCTTCTAATGAAAAACTGTTTTTT
>.|TRBV5-8|TRBJ2-7|.
CASSQSWGSEQYF
TGTGCCAGCAGCCAGAGTTGGGGCTCCGAGCAGTACTTC
>once|TRBV19|TRBJ1-1|.
CASSMSRATEAFF
TGTGCCAGTAGTATGTCCAGGGCTACTGAAGCTTTCTTT
>.|TRBV4-1|TRBJ2-7|.
CASSQVEEGEQYF
TGCGCCAGCAGCCAAGTCGAGGAGGGCGAGCAGTACTTC
>.|TRBV5-6|TRBJ2-3|.
CASTTGVGLNPQYF
TGTGCCAGCACCACGGGTGTCGGGCTGAATCCGCAGTATTTT
>.|TRBV5-5|TRBJ2-7|TRBD1
CASSPLLGQGFHEQYF
TGTGCCAGCAGCCCCCTCCTGGGACAGGGGTTTCACGAGCAGTACTTC
>.|TRBV7-9|TRBJ2-2|.
CASSSTGGELFF
TGTGCCAGCAGCTCCACAGGGGGGGAGCTGTTTTTT
>.|TRBV19|TRBJ2-3|.
CASQDARDTQYF
TGTGCCAGTCAGGACGCCCGAGATACGCAGTATTTT
>.|TRBV6-6|TRBJ2-2|.
CASQLGEAGELFF
TGTGCCAGCCAACTAGGGGAGGCCGGGGAGCTGTTTTTT
>few|TRBV2|TRBJ1-6|TRBD1
CASSEALPTGPNSPLHF
TGTGCCAGCAGTGAAGCGCTTCCGACAGGGCCCAATTCACCCCTCCACTTT
>.|TRBV25-1|TRBJ2-4|TRBD1
CASSETGVGNIQYF
TGTGCCAGCAGTGAGACAGGGGTGGGAAACATTCAGTACTTC
>.|TRBV10-3|TRBJ2-7|TRBD2
CAISEVRAGAAYEQYF
TGTGCCATCAGTGAGGTTCGAGCGGGGGCCGCCTACGAGCAGTACTTC
>.|TRBV7-3|TRBJ2-2|.
CASSLAGTNTGELFF
TGTGCCAGCAGCTTAGCCGGTACGAACACCGGGGAGCTGTTTTTT
>few|TRBV27|TRBJ2-7|.
CASSLGGSYEQYF
TGTGCCAGCAGTTTAGGGGGAAGCTACGAGCAGTACTTC
>.|TRBV11-2|TRBJ2-7|TRBD2
CASSLAQASGLSYEQYF
TGTGCCAGCAGCTTAGCCCAAGCTAGCGGCCTCTCCTACGAGCAGTACTTC
>.|TRBV7-8|TRBJ1-1|.
CASSLWNTNTEAFF
TGTGCCAGCAGCTTATGGAACACGAACACTGAAGCTTTCTTT
>.|TRBV27|TRBJ1-2|TRBD1
CASSSQGAGGYTF
TGTGCCAGCAGTTCACAGGGGGCTGGTGGCTACACCTTC
>.|TRBV7-9|TRBJ1-5|.
CASSPGRNQPQHF
TGTGCCAGCAGCCCGGGACGGAATCAGCCCCAGCATTTT
>once|TRBV5-4|TRBJ2-7|.
CASSTGTSGSYEQYF
TGTGCCAGCAGTACGGGGACTTCCGGATCCTACGAGCAGTACTTC
>.|TRBV7-9|TRBJ2-5|TRBD2
CASSHGTSGVETQYF
TGTGCCAGCAGCCATGGGACTAGCGGGGTAGAGACCCAGTACTTC
>.|TRBV30|TRBJ2-1|TRBD1
CAWSRDSSYNEQFF
TGTGCCTGGAGCCGGGACAGCTCCTACAATGAGCAGTTCTTC
>.|TRBV7-6|TRBJ2-7|.
CASSARYFPYEQYF
TGTGCCAGCAGCGCCAGGTATTTTCCCTACGAGCAGTACTTC
>.|TRBV6-1|TRBJ1-5|.
CASSLGGPQHF
TGTGCCAGCAGCCTCGGCGGCCCCCAGCATTTT
>.|TRBV7-2|TRBJ1-4|.
CASSLVSYEKLFF
TGTGCCAGCAGCTTAGTCAGCTACGAAAAACTGTTTTTT
>.|TRBV7-9|TRBJ1-4|TRBD1
CASSHRTGDGYQANEKLFF
TGTGCCAGCAGCCACAGGACAGGGGATGGGTATCAGGCTAATGAAAAACTGTTTTTT
>.|TRBV29-1|TRBJ2-1|.
CSVEPSLPGRSGYNEQFF
TGCAGCGTTGAGCCGTCCCTCCCGGGGCGCAGTGGTTACAATGAGCAGTTCTTC
>.|TRBV10-3|TRBJ2-7|.
CATAGSSPYEQYF
TGTGCCACAGCGGGTAGCAGCCCCTACGAGCAGTACTTC
>few|TRBV6-1|TRBJ1-1|.
CASSELTGGTEAFF
TGTGCCAGCAGTGAATTGACCGGTGGGACTGAAGCTTTCTTT
>.|TRBV7-9|TRBJ2-7|.
CASSITGTDEQYF
TGTGCCAGCAGCATAACCGGGACGGACGAGCAGTACTTC
>.|TRBV6-6|TRBJ2-5|TRBD2
CASSYERGWGETQYF
TGTGCCAGCAGTTATGAGCGGGGGTGGGGAGAGACCCAGTACTTC
>.|TRBV6-1|TRBJ2-7|TRBD1
CASSETGQGSYEQYF
TGTGCCAGCAGTGAAACGGGACAGGGCTCTTACGAGCAGTACTTC
>.|TRBV29-1|TRBJ2-1|.
CSVVWGHEQFF
TGCAGCGTTGTTTGGGGCCATGAGCAGTTCTTC
>.|TRBV27|TRBJ2-5|.
CASSLLPGFQETQYF
TGTGCCAGCAGTCTACTCCCGGGTTTCCAAGAGACCCAGTACTTC
>.|TRBV7-9|TRBJ2-1|TRBD1
CASSSPDRGFEQFF
TGTGCCAGCAGCTCCCCGGACAGGGGGTTTGAGCAGTTCTTC
>.|TRBV13|TRBJ2-5|TRBD2
CASSKGLAGGRETQYF
TGTGCCAGCAGCAAGGGACTAGCGGGGGGCCGGGAGACCCAGTACTTC